Listed here are 9 T cell receptor beta chains from one sample, sequenced in a study of blood T cell repertoires in COVID-19. TCRdb's table, derived via immunoSEQ multiplex PCR, lists solely in-frame clones and lacks some. The sample shows about 260,000 clones, approximately 90% of them seen only once. The sample comprised peripheral blood. Receptors originate from a woman in her thirties or forties with acute or convalescent COVID-19.

This clone appeared once. V usage is TRBV5-1 and J usage is TRBJ1-3; TRBD1 might be the D (5 bases). CDR1 is SGHRS and CDR2 is YFSETQ in the germline V gene. There are 14 residues in the CDR3. Deletions cut 3 bases from V and 3 bases from J, with 10 bases between. This chain's CDR3 is CASSSTTVGNTIYF. As DNA, the CDR3 is TGCGCCAGCAGCTCAACGACAGTTGGAAACACCATATATTTT.

The V gene is TRBV18, the J gene TRBJ1-2, with unresolved D. There are 14 residues in the CDR3. Trimming took 2 bases from V and 5 from J, leaving 12 bases between them. Germline lookup yields CDR1 KGHSH and CDR2 LQKENI. CDR3 loop: CASSPEFSIYGYTF. The CDR3 coding sequence is TGTGCCAGCTCACCAGAGTTTTCAATATATGGCTACACCTTC.

The V gene is TRBV4-2, the J gene TRBJ2-5, with unresolved D. This CDR3 is 13 amino acids long. The ends were cut back, 3 bases at V and 3 bases at J, with 8 bases in the middle. Germline V gene sequence: CDR1 LGHNA, CDR2 YNFKEQ. The CDR3 DNA reads TGTGCCAGCAGCCATACACCCAAAGAGACCCAGTACTTC. Residues: CASSHTPKETQYF.

CDR3 coding DNA: TGTGCCAGCAGCTTGGGGCAGGCAATCGAGCAGTACGTC. It translates to CASSLGQAIEQYV. The chain couples TRBV5-6 to TRBJ2-7; D unresolved. Germline V gives CDR1 SGHDT, CDR2 YYEEEE. This CDR3 has 13 amino acids. Trimming removed 0 bases from V and 6 bases from J, with 10 bases in between.

The sample holds a few counts of this clone. The genes are TRBV20-1 and TRBJ1-6; 7 bases align to TRBD1. The length of the CDR3 is 17 residues. Unmatched junction bases numbered 12, after V lost 3 bases and J lost 4 bases. Per the germline V gene, CDR1 is DFQATT and CDR2 is SNEGSKA (reference sequence). Here the CDR3 reads CSASLPGGLRYNSPLHF. The CDR3 nucleotides are TGCAGTGCTAGTCTACCAGGGGGGCTCCGTTATAATTCACCCCTCCACTTT.

The chain links TRBV4-2 to TRBJ1-2; D unclear. V lost 4 bases, J lost 4 bases, and 13 bases lay in between. This CDR3 is 14 amino acids long. Germline loops: CDR1 LGHNA, CDR2 YNFKEQ. The CDR3, as DNA: TGTGCCAGCAGCCTAGACCTGGGCCCCTATGGCTACACCTTC. The encoded protein is CASSLDLGPYGYTF.

The chain links TRBV5-4 to TRBJ2-2; no clear D. CDR1 SGHNT and CDR2 YYREEE come from the germline V gene (reference sequence). Trimming took off 0 bases at V and 4 bases at J, with 16 bases between the two ends. The CDR3 runs to 17 residues. The CDR3 reads CASSLAKLSISTGELFF. For the CDR3, the DNA is TGTGCCAGCAGCTTGGCCAAGCTTTCGATATCCACCGGGGAGCTGTTTTTT.

The chain recombines TRBV10-3 with TRBJ2-3, with TRBD2 matching over 16 bases. J gave up 0 bases and V 8 bases, and 5 bases lay outside the gene matches. Germline V gene sequence: CDR1 ENHRY, CDR2 SYGVKD. The CDR3 is made up of 17 amino acids. As DNA, the CDR3 is TGTGCCATCGGGACTAGCGGGGGGGCTCCTAGCACAGATACGCAGTATTTT. Translating it yields CAIGTSGGAPSTDTQYF.

V usage is TRBV9 and J usage is TRBJ1-1, with TRBD1 identical over 8 bases. The ends lost 0 bases at V and 0 bases at J; junction bases unmatched: 4. The V gene's germline CDR1 is SGDLS and CDR2 YYNGEE. The CDR3 spans 16 residues. The CDR3 protein is CASSVGDRRLNTEAFF. CDR3 coding DNA: TGTGCCAGCAGCGTAGGGGACAGGAGGTTGAACACTGAAGCTTTCTTT.